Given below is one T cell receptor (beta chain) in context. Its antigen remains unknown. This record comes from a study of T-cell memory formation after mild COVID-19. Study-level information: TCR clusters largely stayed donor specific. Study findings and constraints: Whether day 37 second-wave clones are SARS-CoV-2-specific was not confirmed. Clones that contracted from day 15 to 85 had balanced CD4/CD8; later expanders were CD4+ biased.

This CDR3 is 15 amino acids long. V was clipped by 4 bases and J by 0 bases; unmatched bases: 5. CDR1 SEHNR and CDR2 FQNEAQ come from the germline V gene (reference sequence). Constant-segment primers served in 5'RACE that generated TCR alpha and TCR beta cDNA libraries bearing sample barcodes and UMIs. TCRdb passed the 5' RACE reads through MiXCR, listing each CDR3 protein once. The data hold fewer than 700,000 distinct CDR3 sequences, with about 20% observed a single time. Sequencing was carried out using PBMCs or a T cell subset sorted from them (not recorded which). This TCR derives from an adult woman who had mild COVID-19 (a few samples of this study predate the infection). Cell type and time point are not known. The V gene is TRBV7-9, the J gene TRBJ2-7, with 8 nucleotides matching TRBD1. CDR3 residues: CASSWAGQGSYEQYF. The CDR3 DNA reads TGTGCCAGCAGCTGGGCCGGACAGGGCTCCTACGAGCAGTACTTC.